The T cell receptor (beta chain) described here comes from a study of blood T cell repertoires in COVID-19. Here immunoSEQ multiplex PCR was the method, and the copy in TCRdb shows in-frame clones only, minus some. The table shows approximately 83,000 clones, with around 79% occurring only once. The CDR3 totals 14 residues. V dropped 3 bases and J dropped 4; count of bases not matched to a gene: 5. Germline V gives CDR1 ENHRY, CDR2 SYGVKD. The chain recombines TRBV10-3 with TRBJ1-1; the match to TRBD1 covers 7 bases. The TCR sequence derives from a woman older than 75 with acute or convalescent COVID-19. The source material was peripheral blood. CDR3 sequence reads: CAISETGQRTEAFF. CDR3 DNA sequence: TGTGCCATCAGTGAAACGGGACAGCGCACTGAAGCTTTCTTT.